The following is a T cell receptor beta chain sequence with its context. Its target is unknown. This record belongs to a study of identifying expanded T cells in peripheral blood. Whole-study findings and limits: Approximately two-week clone count variance significantly increased as total template count grew. Technical replicates showed roughly 1.2 changed clones; approximately 2 weeks approximately 15; four weeks 19.

The method was immunoSEQ multiplex PCR; TCRdb's version includes in-frame clones alone and lacks a portion of them. Among 75,000 to 95,000 clones listed, about 85% were seen once. During the collection period, no donor immune events like infections were recorded. This sequence originates from a person between 18 and 75 years old in good health. The sample comprised blood.

The chain's CDR3 is CAISGASTTGELFF. The CDR3 DNA follows: TGTGCCATCAGTGGGGCCAGTACCACCGGGGAGCTGTTTTTT. The chain couples TRBV10-3 to TRBJ2-2; unclear D gene. V lost 4 bases and J lost 4, with 10 bases in between. Germline V CDR1 and CDR2: ENHRY, SYGVKD. The CDR3 spans 14 residues.